This T cell receptor beta chain was sequenced for a study of blood T cell repertoires in COVID-19. The CDR3 is 12 amino acids. V dropped 2 bases and J dropped 7 bases, with 9 bases sitting between them. From germline, CDR1 is SGHRS and CDR2 YFSETQ. Data came from immunoSEQ multiplex PCR; TCRdb stores just in-frame clones and leaves some out. Among more than 250,000 clones listed, roughly 90% were seen once. The clonotype comes from a woman aged 30 to 39 who had recovered from COVID-19. The genes are TRBV5-1 and TRBJ2-5; possibly TRBD2 for D (5 bases). The specimen was PBMCs or T cells enriched from blood (not recorded which). CDR3 residues: CASSFGGRTQYF. CDR3 bases: TGCGCCAGCAGCTTTGGCGGGCGGACCCAGTACTTC.